The clone carrying this TCR beta chain occurred a few times. This entry is derived from a study of blood T cell repertoires in COVID-19. Study summary: Acute and convalescent COVID-19 specimens originated in the United States, Italy and Spain.

Individuals aged about 18 to 89 years were recruited from about two dozen US areas. TCRdb's table, derived via immunoSEQ multiplex PCR, lists solely in-frame clones and lacks some. The sample includes 200,000 to 300,000 clones, around 84% seen only once; the top ten take more than 1.5%. The CDR3 extends over 15 amino acids. CDR1 is SGHRS and CDR2 is YFSETQ in the germline V gene. Trimming cost V 3 bases and J 1 base, with 11 bases left between them. Source material: PBMCs or T cells enriched from blood (not recorded which). This chain links TRBV5-1 with TRBJ1-5, with a tentative D call TRBD1 (5 bases). This clonotype originated in a man aged 40-49 years who had recovered from COVID-19. CDR3 amino acids: CASSSGGMSNQPQHF. In nucleotides, the CDR3 is TGCGCCAGCAGCTCGGGGGGGATGAGCAATCAGCCCCAGCATTTT. The whole variable domain, filled in from reference TRBV5-1 and TRBJ1-5, reads KAGVTQTPRYLIKTRGQQVTLSCSPISGHRSVSWYQQTPGQGLQFLFEYFSETQRNKGNFPGRFSGRQFSNSRSEMNVSTLELGDSALYLCASSSGGMSNQPQHFGDGTRLSIL.